This TCR beta chain was captured in a study of blood T cell repertoires in COVID-19. Study-level background: COVID-19 samples, acute and convalescent, were from the United States, Italy and Spain.

With 4 bases removed from V and 7 bases from J, the gap between germline ends came to 19 bases. This CDR3 is built from 15 residues. Looked up from germline, CDR1 is LGHNA and CDR2 is YSLEER. Recovery among Cohort 3 donors was established by two negative PCRs, clearance, or symptom resolution. Original processing methods: Reference gene primer amplification gave estimated nucleated cell counts. Repertoires were generated with immunoSEQ multiplex PCR, while TCRdb's copy carries only in-frame clones and drops some. Clone size and the V and J calls come from that table; the DNA yielded D and trimming. The repertoire holds about 330,000 clones, with about 87% as singletons.

The clonotype comes from a woman aged 25-40 years who had recovered from COVID-19. Source material: PBMCs or T cells enriched from blood (not recorded which). The chain has TRBV4-3 and TRBJ1-1, with a weak D call TRBD1 (5 bases). CDR3 residues: CASSRRDGAANEAFF. Written as DNA, the CDR3 is TGCGCCAGCAGCCGTAGGGATGGGGCAGCGAATGAAGCTTTCTTT.